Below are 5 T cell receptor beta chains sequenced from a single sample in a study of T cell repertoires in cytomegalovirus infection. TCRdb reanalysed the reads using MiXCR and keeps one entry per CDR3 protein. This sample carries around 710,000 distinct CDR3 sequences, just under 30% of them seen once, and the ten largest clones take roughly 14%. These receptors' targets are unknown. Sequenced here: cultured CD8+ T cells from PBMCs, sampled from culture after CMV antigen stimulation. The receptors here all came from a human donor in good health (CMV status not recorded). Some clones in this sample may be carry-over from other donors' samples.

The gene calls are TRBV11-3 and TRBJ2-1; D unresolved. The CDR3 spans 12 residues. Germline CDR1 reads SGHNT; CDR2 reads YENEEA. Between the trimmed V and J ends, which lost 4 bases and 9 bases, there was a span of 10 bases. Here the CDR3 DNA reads TGTGCCAGCAGCTCTCTGAATGCTGAGCAGTTCTTC. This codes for CASSSLNAEQFF. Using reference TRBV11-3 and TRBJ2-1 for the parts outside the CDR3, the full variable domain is EAGVVQSPRYKIIEKKQPVAFWCNPISGHNTLYWYLQNLGQGPELLIRYENEEAVDDSQLPKDRFSAERLKGVDSTLKIQPAELGDSAVYLCASSSLNAEQFFGPGTRLTVL.

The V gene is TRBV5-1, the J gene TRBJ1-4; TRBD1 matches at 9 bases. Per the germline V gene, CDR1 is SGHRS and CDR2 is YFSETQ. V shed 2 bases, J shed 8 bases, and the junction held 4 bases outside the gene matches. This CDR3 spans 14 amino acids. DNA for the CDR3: TGCGCCAGCAGCTTCAATACAGGGGGCGAAAAACTGTTTTTT. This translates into CASSFNTGGEKLFF.

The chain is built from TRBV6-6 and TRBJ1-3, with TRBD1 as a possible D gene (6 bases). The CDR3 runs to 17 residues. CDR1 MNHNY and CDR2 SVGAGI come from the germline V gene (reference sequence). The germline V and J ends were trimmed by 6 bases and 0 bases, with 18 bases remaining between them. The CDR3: CASSPVPGHNSGNTIYF. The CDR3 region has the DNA TGTGCCAGCAGCCCCGTCCCGGGACACAACTCTGGAAACACCATATATTTT.

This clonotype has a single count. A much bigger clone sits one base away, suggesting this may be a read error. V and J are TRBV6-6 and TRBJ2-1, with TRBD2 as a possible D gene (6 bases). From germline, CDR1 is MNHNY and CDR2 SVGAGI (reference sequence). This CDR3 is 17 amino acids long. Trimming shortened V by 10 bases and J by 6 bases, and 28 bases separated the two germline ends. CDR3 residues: CANRSATGGSWGNEQFF. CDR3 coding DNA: TGTGCCAACAGGAGCGCCACCGGGGGTAGTTGGGGCAATGAGCAGTTCTTC.

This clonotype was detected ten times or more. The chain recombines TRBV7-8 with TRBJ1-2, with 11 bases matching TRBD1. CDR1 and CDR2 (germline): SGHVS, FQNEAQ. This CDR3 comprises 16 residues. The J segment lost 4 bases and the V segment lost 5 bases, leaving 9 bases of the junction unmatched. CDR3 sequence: CASSRDRGNSGYGYTF. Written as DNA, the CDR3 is TGTGCCAGCAGCCGGGACAGGGGGAATTCGGGCTATGGCTACACCTTC. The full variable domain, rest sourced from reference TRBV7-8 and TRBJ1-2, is GAGVSQSPRYKVAKRGQDVALRCDPISGHVSLFWYQQALGQGPEFLTYFQNEAQLDKSGLPSDRFFAERPEGSVSTLKIQRTQQEDSAVYLCASSRDRGNSGYGYTFGSGTRLTVV.